The clone carrying this T cell receptor beta chain has a handful of counts. Specified time point: patch test 2, 6 weeks after DPC sensitization. Treatment noted: therapeutic diphenylcyclopropenone sensitization with weekly scalp DPC. Germline V gives CDR1 SEHNR, CDR2 FQNEAQ (reference sequence). The V and J ends lost 1 base and 0 bases, in that order; junction bases with no gene match: 5. The CDR3 spans 16 residues. The source of the sample is a study of human T cells and chemical hapten exposure. A single record per CDR3 protein comes from TCRdb applying MiXCR to the RACE reads. The table records nearly 95,000 distinct CDR3 sequences, roughly 9.6% of them present only once.

The TCR sequence derives from a man in his forties or fifties with alopecia areata. Some clones in this sample may be carry-over from other donors' samples. This chain links TRBV7-9 with TRBJ2-5, with 7 bases fitting TRBD2. Sequences were derived from whole blood, sampled in connection with sensitization to the hapten diphenylcyclopropenone (DPC). The CDR3 nucleotides are TGTGCCAGCAGCTTAGTGTCTAGCGGATACCAAGAGACCCAGTACTTC. Amino acids: CASSLVSSGYQETQYF.